This T cell receptor (beta chain) was obtained from a study of blood T cell repertoires in COVID-19. Here immunoSEQ multiplex PCR was the method, and the copy in TCRdb shows in-frame clones only, minus some. The profile shows approximately 330,000 clones, roughly 86% of them singletons. The CDR3 runs to 13 residues. Germline loops: CDR1 ENHRY, CDR2 SYGVKD. The germline V and J ends were trimmed by 8 bases and 0 bases, with 10 bases remaining between them. Sequencing used PBMCs or T cells enriched from blood (not recorded which). The chain employs TRBV10-3 and TRBJ1-1; maybe TRBD1 (6 bases). The source of this sequence is a woman under 40 who had recovered from COVID-19. The CDR3 region is CAIRQVMNTEAFF. In nucleotides, the CDR3 is TGTGCCATCCGACAGGTCATGAACACTGAAGCTTTCTTT.